These 23 T cell receptor beta chains were all obtained from the same sample, sequenced in a study of T-cell reconstitution after alpha-beta-depleted transplantation in children. Using unique molecular identifiers, the investigators prepared the TCRbeta library. TCRdb re-derived calls from the PCR reads in MiXCR, one entry per CDR3 protein. This table holds around 680,000 distinct CDR3 sequences, approximately 17% found once. This specimen was PBMCs from the stem cell graft donor, taken from the stem cell graft. The receptors shown here come from a human donor who donated a stem cell graft to a child with acute myeloid leukemia.

The CDR3 loop is CASSFGTGGYSNQPQHF. CDR3 bases: TGTGCCAGCAGCTTTGGGACAGGGGGATATAGCAATCAGCCCCAGCATTTT. The rearrangement joins TRBV7-2 to TRBJ1-5, with TRBD1 matching over 11 bases. The CDR3 contains 17 residues. V gave up 3 bases and J gave up 0 bases; unmatched junction bases: 4. In germline, CDR1 is SGHTA, CDR2 FQGNSA.

This clonotype was seen many times. The rearrangement uses TRBV6-5 and TRBJ1-2; D is undetermined. Germline V gene data show CDR1 as MNHEY and CDR2 as SVGAGI. This CDR3 has 15 amino acids. Trimming took off 0 bases at V and 7 bases at J, with 15 bases between the two ends. DNA of the CDR3: TGTGCCAGCAGTTACTCGACGGGGTCAGCCCGTGGCTACACCTTC. Translated: CASSYSTGSARGYTF.

This clonotype was seen a handful of times. V is TRBV6-5 and J is TRBJ1-2, with D perhaps TRBD1 (5 bases). The CDR3 has 14 amino acids. Per germline, CDR1 MNHEY and CDR2 SVGAGI. V was trimmed by 4 bases and J by 7 bases, leaving 16 bases between them. DNA for the CDR3: TGTGCCAGCAGTTCAGCCGGGGCAGAGAGTGGCTACACCTTC. This encodes CASSSAGAESGYTF.

This clonotype has a handful of counts. The V and J genes are TRBV5-1 and TRBJ2-3; either TRBD1 or TRBD2 may supply D (7 bases each). The V end was cut by 5 bases, the J end by 2 bases, with 18 bases between. The CDR3 runs to 16 residues. Germline CDR1 reads SGHRS; CDR2 reads YFSETQ. The CDR3 region is CASRNSGTVDTDTQYF. CDR3 in DNA: TGCGCCAGCAGGAACAGCGGGACAGTGGACACAGATACGCAGTATTTT.

The chain links TRBV12-3 or TRBV12-4 to TRBJ2-1; perhaps D is TRBD1 or TRBD2 (5 bases each). The V gene lost 7 bases and the J gene lost 7 bases, with 14 bases spanning the gap. This CDR3 comprises 13 residues. The DNA of the CDR3 is TGTGCCAGCACTGAGCCCGGGGCGAATGAGCAGTTCTTC. Amino acids: CASTEPGANEQFF.

Only a few counts were recorded for this clonotype. The chain combines TRBV20-1 with TRBJ2-5; D could derive from TRBD1 or TRBD2 (5 bases each). The CDR3 has 15 residues. Trimming took off 5 bases at V and 5 bases at J, with 21 bases between the two ends. Germline V gene sequence: CDR1 DFQATT, CDR2 SNEGSKA (reference sequence). The CDR3 nucleotides are TGCAGTGCTCGGGACCCAAGCTTCACCGGGGAGACCCAGTACTTC. It yields the protein CSARDPSFTGETQYF.

Concerning this clonotype: This clone may be a read error of a much larger clone one base away. This sequence joins TRBV20-1 and TRBJ1-1, with 8 nucleotides matching TRBD1. Germline loops: CDR1 DFQATT, CDR2 SNEGSKA (reference sequence). The CDR3 consists of 13 residues. V lost 3 bases, J lost 10 bases, and 10 bases stayed unmatched. The CDR3 is CSARQTGGLGAFF. In DNA form, the CDR3 reads TGCAGTGCTAGGCAAACAGGGGGGCTGGGAGCTTTCTTT.

This clonotype was detected many times. The rearrangement uses TRBV6-5 and TRBJ1-1; D gene ambiguous. Germline CDR1 MNHEY, CDR2 SVGAGI. Trimming stripped 2 bases from V and 1 base from J, with 5 bases between. The CDR3 covers 13 residues. The CDR3 loop reads CASSYRGNTEAFF. The CDR3, as DNA: TGTGCCAGCAGTTACCGGGGGAACACTGAAGCTTTCTTT.

This clonotype was counted a few times. This CDR3 reads CASSLAGQGGREKLFF. In nucleotides, the CDR3 is TGTGCCAGCAGCTTAGCAGGACAGGGAGGGAGAGAAAAACTGTTTTTT. The chain combines TRBV7-9 with TRBJ1-4, with 8 nucleotides matching TRBD1. The CDR3 totals 16 residues. Per germline, CDR1 SEHNR and CDR2 FQNEAQ (reference sequence). V trimming: 0 bases; J trimming: 8 bases; junction bases outside the gene matches: 8.

In its sample, this clonotype was seen a few times. The chain is built from TRBV24-1 and TRBJ2-3, with a possible D match to TRBD1 (7 bases). The CDR3 runs 16 residues. Germline V gives CDR1 KGHDR, CDR2 SFDVKD. Deletions cut 4 bases from V and 6 bases from J, with 19 bases between. The CDR3 here is CATSEPDRRGIDTQYF. The CDR3 DNA sequence: TGTGCCACCAGTGAACCGGACAGGAGGGGAATTGATACGCAGTATTTT.

This clonotype came up a few times. This chain's CDR3 is CSASLPDRGWDGELFF. For the CDR3, the DNA is TGCAGTGCTAGCCTTCCGGACAGGGGATGGGACGGGGAGCTGTTTTTT. This rearrangement joins TRBV20-1 to TRBJ2-2, with TRBD1 matching 9 bases. Germline V gene data show CDR1 as DFQATT and CDR2 as SNEGSKA (reference sequence). This CDR3 spans 16 amino acids. The junction had 12 bases not matched to a gene; V was cut back by 3 bases and J by 7 bases.

This chain connects TRBV4-2 to TRBJ2-2, with a tentative D call TRBD2 (5 bases). Germline CDR1 reads LGHNA; CDR2 reads YNFKEQ. This CDR3 region has 18 residues. The V end was cut by 0 bases, the J end by 3 bases, with 17 bases between. CDR3: CASSQDPLGVYYTGELFF. The CDR3 DNA follows: TGTGCCAGCAGCCAAGACCCACTCGGGGTGTACTACACCGGGGAGCTGTTTTTT.

This clonotype was observed a handful of times. V is TRBV24-1 and J is TRBJ2-7; 7 bases match TRBD1. The germline V gene has CDR1 KGHDR and CDR2 SFDVKD. V dropped 3 bases and J dropped 2; count of bases not matched to a gene: 6. This CDR3 contains 15 residues. CDR3 bases: TGTGCCACCAGTGATGGTGAGGGGGCCGCCTACGAGCAGTACTTC. It yields the protein CATSDGEGAAYEQYF.

This clonotype showed up just a few times. The chain combines TRBV20-1 with TRBJ1-2; 12 bases match TRBD1. CDR1 is DFQATT and CDR2 is SNEGSKA in the germline V gene (reference sequence). V lost 5 bases and J lost 6; bases outside the gene matches: 10. CDR3 length: 15 residues. The CDR3 spells CSAGGDRGPYDGYTF. In DNA form, the CDR3 reads TGCAGTGCTGGGGGGGACAGGGGGCCCTACGATGGCTACACCTTC.

This rearrangement joins TRBV20-1 to TRBJ2-1; 7 bases agree with TRBD1. CDR1 and CDR2 (germline): DFQATT, SNEGSKA (reference sequence). The ends lost 6 bases at V and 7 bases at J; junction bases unmatched: 18. The CDR3 extends over 16 amino acids. The DNA for the CDR3 is TGCAGTGCCGAGTCACCCATCTACAGGGGCACGAATGAGCAGTTCTTC. It translates to CSAESPIYRGTNEQFF.

This clonotype was counted ten times or more. The chain uses TRBV20-1 and TRBJ1-2, with 9 positions matching TRBD1. The J segment lost 4 bases and the V segment lost 0 bases, leaving 3 bases of the junction unmatched. CDR1 and CDR2 from the germline V gene are DFQATT and SNEGSKA (reference sequence). This CDR3 region has 14 residues. The DNA of the CDR3 is TGCAGTGCTAGAGATGTGGACAGGGGCTATGGCTACACCTTC. It yields the protein CSARDVDRGYGYTF.

The chain combines TRBV5-6 with TRBJ1-5; D remains unclear. Trimming removed 2 bases from V and 4 bases from J, with 16 bases in between. From germline, CDR1 is SGHDT and CDR2 YYEEEE. The length of the CDR3 is 16 residues. CDR3 loop: CASSFFPAGSNQPQHF. DNA of the CDR3: TGTGCCAGCAGCTTTTTTCCAGCGGGATCAAATCAGCCCCAGCATTTT.

The rearrangement links TRBV20-1 to TRBJ2-7, with 9 bases matching TRBD2. Germline V gives CDR1 DFQATT, CDR2 SNEGSKA (reference sequence). The ends lost 0 bases at V and 1 base at J; junction bases unmatched: 7. The CDR3 runs 16 residues. The CDR3, as DNA: TGCAGTGCTAGAGAAGAGCTAGCGGGGCATTCCTACGAGCAGTACTTC. Translation: CSAREELAGHSYEQYF.

This clonotype was seen at least ten times. This sequence joins TRBV27 and TRBJ2-1, with D unclear. The CDR3 covers 13 residues. Germline-derived CDR1 and CDR2 are MNHEY and SMNVEV (reference sequence). CDR3 residues: CPLLAEPWNEQFF. CDR3 nucleotide sequence: TGTCCCTTATTGGCAGAGCCTTGGAATGAGCAGTTCTTC.

This clonotype was counted between two and nine times. V is TRBV12-3 or TRBV12-4 and J is TRBJ1-2; D remains unclear. The ends were cut back, 3 bases at V and 6 bases at J, with 14 bases in the middle. This CDR3 contains 14 residues. The CDR3, as DNA: TGTGCCAGCAGTTTCGAAGGGAGGTCGAATGGCTACACCTTC. This sequence encodes CASSFEGRSNGYTF.

The V and J genes are TRBV6-1 and TRBJ2-7, with unresolved D. Germline values: CDR1 MNHNS, CDR2 SASEGT. V lost 2 bases to trimming and J lost 0 bases, with 11 bases between them. The CDR3 is made up of 15 amino acids. This CDR3 is CASSEPSFSSYEQYV. For the CDR3, the DNA is TGTGCCAGCAGTGAACCCAGTTTCTCCTCCTACGAGCAGTACGTC.

This clonotype showed up just a few times. The CDR3 DNA follows: TGTGCCAGCAGTTACTTCAGCACAGATACGCAGTATTTT. The encoded protein is CASSYFSTDTQYF. This chain joins TRBV6-2 or TRBV6-3 and TRBJ2-3, with D unclear. Per the germline V gene, CDR1 is MNHEY and CDR2 is SVGEGT. This CDR3 contains 13 residues. V was clipped by 1 base and J by 0 bases, with 2 bases between them.

This clonotype came up many times. The CDR3 DNA sequence: TGCAGCGTTGAAGGATCGGACAGGGGGGACACTGAAGCTTTCTTT. This gives the protein CSVEGSDRGDTEAFF. V and J are TRBV29-1 and TRBJ1-1; 10 bases line up with TRBD1. V dropped 1 base and J dropped 3; count of bases not matched to a gene: 5. In germline, CDR1 is SQVTM, CDR2 ANQGSEA. The CDR3 extends over 15 amino acids.